This TCR beta chain was recovered during a study of CD8 T cells in Susac syndrome (dated by TCRdb to the late 2010s). Study-wide context: The study used repertoire sequencing to test whether antigen drove CD8+ T cell activation and differentiation in Susac syndrome.

The V and J ends are trimmed by 6 bases and 1 base, leaving 19 bases between them. Taken from the germline V gene, the CDR1 and CDR2 loops are SQVTM and ANQGSEA. From the cysteine through the phenylalanine, the CDR3 covers 16 amino acids. CDR3 DNA is the only sequence kept; it has 48 bases, read in frame from the first base. Overall results and qualifications from the work: The number of individuals in the TCR sequencing and HLA analysis was recognized as being relatively small.

Peripheral blood CD8+ and CD4+ T cells from healthy donors, Susac syndrome patients and multiple sclerosis patients were profiled using high-throughput TCR beta sequencing. Healthy donors were age- and sex-matched controls. Bulk CD8+ and CD4+ T cells were purified magnetically by negative isolation, whereas CD8+ TEMRA cells were enriched by FACS. Blood was collected in EDTA tubes and processed within 24 hours, with PBMCs isolated through density gradient centrifugation. PBMCs destined for TCR sequencing were cryopreserved in liquid nitrogen and later thawed in a 37 °C water bath. The sorted or isolated CD4+, CD8+ and CD8+ TEMRA cells had a purity of 90% or higher. Details on this clonotype: Its recognized antigen is unknown. The record has no base qualities; no much larger clone is one base away.

RNA was extracted using the RNeasy kit, and about 0.45 to 1 microgram was reverse transcribed with random hexamers. The immunoSEQ multiplex PCR assay, covering 54 Vbeta and 13 Jbeta segments, was used to amplify TCR beta CDR3 regions. PCR amplification bias was corrected using a synthetic template baseline for primer optimization and computational correction. In the original analysis: Reads were annotated to V, D and J genes according to IMGT and were analyzed with immunoSEQ Analyzer, with only productive sequences retained. Clonality was computed as one minus Shannon entropy normalized by log2 of the number of productive unique sequences. For each patient and control, public and private clones were evaluated within the 100 most prevalent clones. Clones were defined as Susac-specific when absent from the healthy and MS cohorts, from over a thousand published viral clones and from other ImmuneACCESS disease sequences. Clones were called with MiXCR by TCRdb after fastp trimmed the public reads at Q25, and only in-frame beta chains were retained. For every CDR3 protein sequence, its rows merge into one entry that carries the most common genes and DNA. It is TCRdb's table, rather than the study itself, that gives the V and J calls and clone size. The sample data list 180,000 or so distinct CDR3 sequences, and roughly 94% of these were observed just once. The ten top clones hold 0.08% to 0.11% of the sample.

Sample: CD4+ T cells from PBMCs. This clonotype was sampled from a human donor in good health. Recombination connected TRBV29-1 to TRBJ2-1, with an unclear D gene assignment. The sequenced DNA: TGCAGCGTGAAAGATACCTACACGAGGTCCTACAATGAGCAGTTCTTC. This yields the protein CSVKDTYTRSYNEQFF.